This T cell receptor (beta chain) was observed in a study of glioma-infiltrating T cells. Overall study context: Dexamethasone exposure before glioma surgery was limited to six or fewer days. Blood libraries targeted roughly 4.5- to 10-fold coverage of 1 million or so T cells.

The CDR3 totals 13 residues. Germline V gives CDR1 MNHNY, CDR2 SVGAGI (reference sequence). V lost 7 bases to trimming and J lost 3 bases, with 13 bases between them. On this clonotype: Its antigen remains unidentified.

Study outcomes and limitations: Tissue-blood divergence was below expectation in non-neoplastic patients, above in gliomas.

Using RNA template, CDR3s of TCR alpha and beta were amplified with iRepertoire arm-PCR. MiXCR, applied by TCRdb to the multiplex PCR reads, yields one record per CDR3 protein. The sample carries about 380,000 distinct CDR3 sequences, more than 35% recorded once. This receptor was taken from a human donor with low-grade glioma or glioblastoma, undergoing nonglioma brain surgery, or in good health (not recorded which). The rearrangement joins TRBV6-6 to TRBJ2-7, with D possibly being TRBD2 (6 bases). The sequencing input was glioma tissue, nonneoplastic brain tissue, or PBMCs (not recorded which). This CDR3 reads CASNSGGSYEQYF. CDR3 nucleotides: TGTGCCAGCAATTCCGGGGGAAGCTACGAGCAGTACTTC.